This T cell receptor (beta chain) was recovered during a study of patients and donors after allogeneic stem cell transplantation. CDR3 size: 16 residues. TCRdb redid the calling of the RT-PCR reads with MiXCR, one entry per CDR3 protein. The table lists 900,000 to 1,000,000 distinct CDR3 sequences, roughly 18% of them singletons. This clonotype was counted only a few times. Sequences were obtained from blood, either unsorted or a sorted T cell fraction (not recorded which). The chain carries TRBV21-1 and TRBJ2-1; the table's D call, TRBD1, was not checked against the DNA. TRBV21-1 is a documented pseudogene. This TCR derives from a human donor who was either an allogeneic HSCT recipient or a stem cell or donor lymphocyte infusion donor (not recorded which). It is not recorded whose cells these are; they may come from a transplant donor. The CDR3 nucleotides are TGTGCCAGCAGCAAAGATACGGACTCCCTGGCGGGTGAGCAGTTCTTC. Protein product: CASSKDTDSLAGEQFF.